The TCR beta chain described here comes from a study of beta chain features in type 1 diabetes. In the case of this clone: Its specificity is unknown.

The CDR3 is 15 amino acids. V was pared by 1 base and J by 3 bases, with 9 bases of the junction left unmatched. The germline CDR1 and CDR2 sequences are SQVTM and ANQGSEA. Points from the study as a whole: PCR might favor shorter templates, equally in patients and controls. Lower insertion and higher deletion counts appeared at VDJ junctions in type 1 diabetes patients. All four CD4+ subsets of Type 1 diabetes patients contained TCRB CDR3s that were moderately but significantly shorter.

CD4+ naive, central memory, regulatory and stem cell-like memory cells were sorted via CD45RO/CCR7/CD25/CD127/CD95/CD27. Expressed TCRB transcripts were sequenced, since all the RNA that had been isolated was reverse transcribed. An average approximately 3.5 million reads came from naive, central memory and regulatory T cell samples. TCRdb keeps only in-frame clones here, not all; method: immunoSEQ multiplex PCR. The sample carries under 300,000 clones, roughly 22% recorded once. The specimen sequenced was naive CD4+ T cells from blood. The J gene is TRBJ2-7, the V gene TRBV29-1, with 7 positions matching TRBD1. The clonotype was recovered from a middle-aged woman with type 1 diabetes. CDR3 DNA sequence: TGCAGCGTTGAAGGAAGAACGGGACAGTTCTACGAGCAGTACTTC. Its protein product is CSVEGRTGQFYEQYF.